This TCR beta chain was captured in a study of early T cells in non-severe SARS-CoV-2 infection. Across the study: Chains were unpaired, as sequencing was done on bulk RNA from unsorted whole blood.

The CDR3 runs to 16 residues. V was trimmed by 0 bases and J by 5 bases, leaving 17 bases between them. Per germline, CDR1 SGDLS and CDR2 YYNGEE. This clonotype was seen a few times. Attachment of unique molecular identifiers was made to individual cDNA molecules. TCRdb recomputed calls from the 5' RACE reads with MiXCR, one row per CDR3 protein. Of more than 55,000 distinct CDR3 sequences in the sample, approximately 5.9% were seen once. J is TRBJ2-5 and V is TRBV9, with a possible D match to TRBD2 (6 bases). The TCR was taken from an adult who was a healthcare worker with PCR-confirmed SARS-CoV-2 infection or an uninfected control (not recorded which). This sample comprised whole blood, obtained at baseline. CDR3 DNA: TGTGCCAGCAGCGTAGCCCCGACTAGTCGCGGGGAGACCCAGTACTTC. Translating it yields CASSVAPTSRGETQYF. Looking up the rest from reference TRBV9 and TRBJ2-5 gives the full variable domain: DSGVTQTPKHLITATGQRVTLRCSPRSGDLSVYWYQQSLDQGLQFLIQYYNGEERAKGNILERFSAQQFPDLHSELNLSSLELGDSALYFCASSVAPTSRGETQYFGPGTRLLVL.